The source of this T cell receptor (beta chain) is a study of blood T cell repertoires in COVID-19. Study as a whole: PBMCs, B-cell-depleted T cells, or T cells were the source of the cDNA or gDNA that made up the material.

The V and J ends lost 2 bases and 0 bases respectively, with 13 bases between them. The germline gives CDR1 SEHNR, CDR2 FQNEAQ (reference sequence). This CDR3 comprises 17 residues. The repertoire was sequenced with immunoSEQ multiplex PCR; TCRdb's copy has only in-frame clones and lacks some. This table has about 140,000 clones, 65% to 85% appearing once. The chain employs TRBV7-9 and TRBJ1-4; no clear D. The source material was peripheral blood. This receptor was obtained from a man aged 30-40 years with COVID-19, enrolled during active disease. The CDR3 here is CASSLFYSRATNEKLFF. The CDR3 DNA is TGTGCCAGCAGCTTATTCTACAGCCGCGCAACTAATGAAAAACTGTTTTTT. The full variable domain, in which reference TRBV7-9 and TRBJ1-4 provide the parts outside the CDR3, is DTGVSQNPRHKITKRGQNVTFRCDPISEHNRLYWYRQTLGQGPEFLTYFQNEAQLEKSRLLSDRFSAERPKGSFSTLEIQRTEQGDSAMYLCASSLFYSRATNEKLFFGSGTQLSVL.